The rows below give T cell receptor beta chains drawn from one sample of a study of T cells after yellow fever vaccination. One entry per CDR3 protein results from TCRdb running MiXCR on the 5' RACE reads. The table shows about 170,000 distinct CDR3 sequences, with approximately 10% occurring only once. The source material was CD8+ T cells sorted from PBMCs, sampled 15 days after the yellow fever booster vaccination. All receptors come from a man younger than 35 who received the YFV17D yellow fever vaccine. Each CDR3 is given with its conserved first and last residue. The order of the fields is J gene, V gene, CDR3 length, D gene, clone size, CDR3 protein, CDR3 DNA. D genes are given only for firm matches. The size of a clone is reported for some rows only, either as once, few or many, or as a class for expanded clones.

j_call: TRBJ1-1
v_call: TRBV4-1
cdr3_length: 13
d_call: -
clone_size: few
cdr3_aa: CASSQEGGTEAFF
cdr3_nt: TGCGCCAGCAGCCAAGAGGGGGGCACTGAAGCTTTCTTT

j_call: TRBJ1-4
v_call: TRBV29-1
cdr3_length: 12
d_call: TRBD1
clone_size: -
cdr3_aa: CSVGTASEKLFF
cdr3_nt: TGCAGCGTAGGGACAGCCAGTGAAAAACTGTTTTTT

j_call: TRBJ1-1
v_call: TRBV4-1
cdr3_length: 15
d_call: -
clone_size: -
cdr3_aa: CASSQDARGFTEAFF
cdr3_nt: TGCGCCAGCAGCCAAGATGCCAGGGGCTTTACTGAAGCTTTCTTT

j_call: TRBJ1-1
v_call: TRBV20-1
cdr3_length: 13
d_call: TRBD1
clone_size: -
cdr3_aa: CSAPGQGATEAFF
cdr3_nt: TGCAGTGCTCCGGGACAGGGGGCTACTGAAGCTTTCTTT

j_call: TRBJ2-7
v_call: TRBV10-3
cdr3_length: 12
d_call: TRBD1
clone_size: -
cdr3_aa: CAIGQGGGEQYF
cdr3_nt: TGTGCCATCGGACAGGGCGGAGGCGAGCAGTACTTC

j_call: TRBJ1-2
v_call: TRBV28
cdr3_length: 14
d_call: TRBD1
clone_size: -
cdr3_aa: CASSFMGQTYGYTF
cdr3_nt: TGTGCCAGCAGTTTTATGGGACAGACGTATGGCTACACCTTC

j_call: TRBJ1-1
v_call: TRBV12-3/TRBV12-4
cdr3_length: 14
d_call: TRBD1
clone_size: few
cdr3_aa: CASETGTGGTEAFF
cdr3_nt: TGTGCCAGCGAAACAGGGACAGGGGGGACTGAAGCCTTCTTT

j_call: TRBJ2-1
v_call: TRBV6-2/TRBV6-3
cdr3_length: 15
d_call: TRBD1
clone_size: few
cdr3_aa: CASSFDGTAYNEQFF
cdr3_nt: TGTGCCAGCAGTTTTGACGGGACAGCATACAATGAGCAGTTCTTC

j_call: TRBJ2-1
v_call: TRBV3-1
cdr3_length: 15
d_call: TRBD1
clone_size: -
cdr3_aa: CASSHLGQGANEQFF
cdr3_nt: TGTGCCAGCAGCCATCTCGGACAGGGGGCAAATGAGCAGTTCTTC

j_call: TRBJ2-3
v_call: TRBV28
cdr3_length: 15
d_call: TRBD1
clone_size: -
cdr3_aa: CASSLGQGAKDTQYF
cdr3_nt: TGTGCCAGCAGTTTAGGGCAGGGGGCGAAAGATACGCAGTATTTT

j_call: TRBJ2-7
v_call: TRBV4-3
cdr3_length: 14
d_call: TRBD2
clone_size: -
cdr3_aa: CASSQAAGVEEQYF
cdr3_nt: TGCGCCAGCAGCCAAGCTGCGGGGGTCGAGGAGCAGTACTTC

j_call: TRBJ2-7
v_call: TRBV14
cdr3_length: 17
d_call: TRBD1
clone_size: few
cdr3_aa: CASSQAGGQGYSYEQYF
cdr3_nt: TGTGCCAGCAGCCAAGCTGGGGGACAGGGATACTCCTACGAGCAGTACTTC

j_call: TRBJ1-5
v_call: TRBV6-5
cdr3_length: 15
d_call: -
clone_size: few
cdr3_aa: CASSYSTGSNQPQHF
cdr3_nt: TGTGCCAGCAGTTACTCCACAGGAAGCAATCAGCCCCAGCATTTT

j_call: TRBJ1-6
v_call: TRBV14
cdr3_length: 16
d_call: -
clone_size: -
cdr3_aa: CASSQDSHSYNSPLHF
cdr3_nt: TGTGCCAGCAGCCAAGATAGCCACTCCTATAATTCACCCCTCCACTTT

j_call: TRBJ2-5
v_call: TRBV4-1
cdr3_length: 17
d_call: TRBD2
clone_size: few
cdr3_aa: CASSQRTSGGAQETQYF
cdr3_nt: TGCGCCAGCAGCCAACGGACTAGCGGGGGGGCCCAGGAGACCCAGTACTTC

j_call: TRBJ1-2
v_call: TRBV4-1
cdr3_length: 14
d_call: -
clone_size: -
cdr3_aa: CASSQEGGARGYTF
cdr3_nt: TGCGCCAGCAGCCAAGAGGGAGGGGCGCGAGGCTACACCTTC

j_call: TRBJ2-7
v_call: TRBV19
cdr3_length: 14
d_call: -
clone_size: few
cdr3_aa: CASSLRETDYEQYF
cdr3_nt: TGTGCCAGTAGTCTCCGGGAGACGGACTACGAGCAGTACTTC

j_call: TRBJ2-5
v_call: TRBV3-1
cdr3_length: 15
d_call: -
clone_size: -
cdr3_aa: CASSQDGRIQETQYF
cdr3_nt: TGTGCCAGCAGCCAAGACGGACGCATCCAAGAGACCCAGTACTTC

j_call: TRBJ2-7
v_call: TRBV20-1
cdr3_length: 11
d_call: -
clone_size: few
cdr3_aa: CSASQGPEQYF
cdr3_nt: TGCAGTGCTAGCCAAGGACCCGAGCAGTACTTC

j_call: TRBJ1-4
v_call: TRBV4-1
cdr3_length: 15
d_call: TRBD1
clone_size: -
cdr3_aa: CASSTQQGAFEKLFF
cdr3_nt: TGCGCCAGCAGCACCCAACAGGGGGCCTTTGAAAAACTGTTTTTT

j_call: TRBJ2-1
v_call: TRBV27
cdr3_length: 13
d_call: -
clone_size: -
cdr3_aa: CASRLGAVAEQFF
cdr3_nt: TGTGCCAGCCGACTGGGGGCGGTGGCTGAGCAGTTCTTC

j_call: TRBJ2-1
v_call: TRBV7-6
cdr3_length: 17
d_call: TRBD2
clone_size: few
cdr3_aa: CASSLASGGSSYNEQFF
cdr3_nt: TGTGCCAGCAGCTTAGCGAGCGGGGGAAGCTCCTACAATGAGCAGTTCTTC

j_call: TRBJ2-4
v_call: TRBV6-1
cdr3_length: 16
d_call: -
clone_size: few
cdr3_aa: CASRKRCGGPKNIQYF
cdr3_nt: TGTGCCAGCAGAAAAAGGTGCGGTGGGCCAAAAAACATTCAGTACTTC

j_call: TRBJ1-2
v_call: TRBV15
cdr3_length: 14
d_call: -
clone_size: few
cdr3_aa: CATSRGVRVLGYTF
cdr3_nt: TGTGCCACCAGCAGAGGGGTCCGGGTTCTTGGCTACACCTTC

j_call: TRBJ1-5
v_call: TRBV4-1
cdr3_length: 13
d_call: -
clone_size: -
cdr3_aa: CASSQEGGGSQHF
cdr3_nt: TGCGCCAGCAGCCAAGAAGGCGGAGGGTCCCAGCATTTT

j_call: TRBJ2-1
v_call: TRBV30
cdr3_length: 13
d_call: -
clone_size: -
cdr3_aa: CAWSAGGQETQFF
cdr3_nt: TGTGCCTGGAGCGCCGGGGGCCAAGAGACCCAGTTCTTC

j_call: TRBJ1-1
v_call: TRBV15
cdr3_length: 14
d_call: -
clone_size: -
cdr3_aa: CATSRGLMNTEAFF
cdr3_nt: TGTGCCACCAGCAGAGGACTTATGAACACTGAAGCTTTCTTT

j_call: TRBJ1-4
v_call: TRBV24-1
cdr3_length: 14
d_call: TRBD1
clone_size: few
cdr3_aa: CATSRTGQDEKLFF
cdr3_nt: TGTGCCACCAGTAGGACAGGGCAGGATGAAAAACTGTTTTTT

j_call: TRBJ1-5
v_call: TRBV27
cdr3_length: 14
d_call: -
clone_size: few
cdr3_aa: CASSFQGGVQPQHF
cdr3_nt: TGTGCCAGCAGTTTTCAGGGAGGGGTTCAGCCCCAGCATTTT

j_call: TRBJ1-2
v_call: TRBV7-2
cdr3_length: 15
d_call: -
clone_size: few
cdr3_aa: CASSFYRGPSYGYTF
cdr3_nt: TGTGCCAGCAGCTTTTACCGGGGCCCTTCCTATGGCTACACCTTC

j_call: TRBJ2-3
v_call: TRBV29-1
cdr3_length: 14
d_call: TRBD2
clone_size: -
cdr3_aa: CSVILAGKTDTQYF
cdr3_nt: TGCAGCGTTATACTAGCGGGGAAGACAGATACGCAGTATTTT

j_call: TRBJ2-7
v_call: TRBV10-3
cdr3_length: 13
d_call: -
clone_size: -
cdr3_aa: CAITDTSSYEQYF
cdr3_nt: TGTGCCATCACCGACACGAGCTCCTACGAGCAGTACTTC

j_call: TRBJ2-7
v_call: TRBV7-9
cdr3_length: 16
d_call: -
clone_size: many
cdr3_aa: CASSLSRGVLRYEQYF
cdr3_nt: TGTGCCAGCAGCTTATCGAGGGGAGTCCTTCGGTACGAGCAGTACTTC

j_call: TRBJ2-2
v_call: TRBV12-3/TRBV12-4
cdr3_length: 14
d_call: TRBD1
clone_size: once
cdr3_aa: CASSNTGAAGELFF
cdr3_nt: TGTGCCAGCAGCAATACAGGGGCGGCCGGGGAGCTGTTTTTT

j_call: TRBJ2-5
v_call: TRBV29-1
cdr3_length: 16
d_call: -
clone_size: many
cdr3_aa: CSVRLAQNGWQETQYF
cdr3_nt: TGCAGCGTTCGGTTAGCGCAGAATGGGTGGCAGGAGACCCAGTACTTC

j_call: TRBJ2-2
v_call: TRBV7-8
cdr3_length: 14
d_call: TRBD2
clone_size: few
cdr3_aa: CAASLAGGPGELFF
cdr3_nt: TGTGCCGCTTCACTAGCGGGGGGCCCCGGGGAGCTGTTTTTT

j_call: TRBJ1-4
v_call: TRBV28
cdr3_length: 14
d_call: TRBD1
clone_size: -
cdr3_aa: CTSIPGQGYEKLFF
cdr3_nt: TGTACCAGCATCCCGGGACAGGGGTATGAAAAACTGTTTTTT

j_call: TRBJ1-5
v_call: TRBV6-2/TRBV6-3
cdr3_length: 14
d_call: -
clone_size: large
cdr3_aa: CASSAGAGNQPQHF
cdr3_nt: TGTGCCAGCAGTGCAGGGGCAGGCAATCAGCCCCAGCATTTT

j_call: TRBJ2-3
v_call: TRBV27
cdr3_length: 17
d_call: TRBD2
clone_size: many
cdr3_aa: CASSFTSGGPSTDTQYF
cdr3_nt: TGTGCCAGCAGTTTTACTAGCGGGGGCCCAAGCACAGATACGCAGTATTTT

j_call: TRBJ2-1
v_call: TRBV6-2/TRBV6-3
cdr3_length: 14
d_call: TRBD1
clone_size: -
cdr3_aa: CASSRDRVFNEQFF
cdr3_nt: TGTGCCAGCAGCCGGGACAGGGTTTTCAATGAGCAGTTCTTC

j_call: TRBJ1-2
v_call: TRBV3-1
cdr3_length: 14
d_call: TRBD1
clone_size: -
cdr3_aa: CASSHARGLDGYTF
cdr3_nt: TGTGCCAGCAGCCATGCCAGGGGGCTCGACGGCTACACCTTC

j_call: TRBJ2-1
v_call: TRBV5-5
cdr3_length: 14
d_call: TRBD2
clone_size: -
cdr3_aa: CASSWGMGGDEQFF
cdr3_nt: TGTGCCAGCAGCTGGGGTATGGGGGGGGATGAGCAGTTCTTC

j_call: TRBJ2-1
v_call: TRBV4-2
cdr3_length: 18
d_call: TRBD2
clone_size: few
cdr3_aa: CASSQLLAGGDSYNEQFF
cdr3_nt: TGTGCCAGCAGCCAACTACTAGCGGGTGGCGACTCCTACAATGAGCAGTTCTTC

j_call: TRBJ2-6
v_call: TRBV29-1
cdr3_length: 17
d_call: -
clone_size: -
cdr3_aa: CSVDSTTDFSGANVLTF
cdr3_nt: TGCAGCGTTGACTCGACGACAGACTTCTCTGGGGCCAACGTCCTGACTTTC

j_call: TRBJ1-1
v_call: TRBV3-1
cdr3_length: 16
d_call: -
clone_size: many
cdr3_aa: CASSQDRVGWNTEAFF
cdr3_nt: TGTGCCAGCAGCCAAGACCGGGTTGGTTGGAACACTGAAGCTTTCTTT

j_call: TRBJ2-7
v_call: TRBV7-9
cdr3_length: 13
d_call: -
clone_size: many
cdr3_aa: CASRQTGAYEQYF
cdr3_nt: TGTGCCAGCAGACAAACAGGAGCCTACGAGCAGTACTTC

j_call: TRBJ1-6
v_call: TRBV4-3
cdr3_length: 17
d_call: -
clone_size: -
cdr3_aa: CASSQDNEGGGYSPLHF
cdr3_nt: TGCGCCAGCAGCCAAGATAATGAGGGTGGGGGGTATTCACCCCTCCACTTT

j_call: TRBJ1-5
v_call: TRBV9
cdr3_length: 16
d_call: TRBD1
clone_size: -
cdr3_aa: CASSPEGGDRDQPQHF
cdr3_nt: TGTGCCAGCAGCCCCGAGGGGGGGGACAGGGATCAGCCCCAGCATTTT